This T cell receptor (beta chain) originates from a study of human T cells and chemical hapten exposure. The CDR3 contains 14 residues. The ends were cut back, 2 bases at V and 4 bases at J, with 10 bases in the middle. Germline V gene data show CDR1 as SGHTA and CDR2 as FQGNSA. This clonotype was seen ten or more times. As for time point: patch test 2, 6 weeks after DPC sensitization. Stated treatment: therapeutic diphenylcyclopropenone sensitization with weekly scalp DPC. TCRdb reprocessed the RACE reads with MiXCR, giving one entry per CDR3 protein. This table holds roughly 380,000 distinct CDR3 sequences, about 6.3% found once.

This specimen was whole blood, taken in connection with sensitization to the hapten diphenylcyclopropenone (DPC). This chain uses TRBV7-2 with TRBJ2-3; perhaps TRBD1 as D (5 bases). This TCR was sampled from a woman under 30 with alopecia areata. Some clones in this sample may be carry-over from other donors' samples. CDR3 amino acids: CASSLTLGPDTQYF. The CDR3 DNA follows: TGTGCCAGCAGCTTAACCTTGGGGCCAGATACGCAGTATTTT.